These 24 T cell receptor beta chains came from one sample sequenced in a study of T cells after yellow fever vaccination. TCRdb redid the calling of the 5' RACE reads with MiXCR, one entry per CDR3 protein. This table holds a few hundred thousand distinct CDR3 sequences, 8% to 10% found once. Sequenced material: PBMCs, taken on the day of the first yellow fever vaccination. The receptors shown here come from a man aged 18 to 29 who received the YFV17D yellow fever vaccine.

The CDR3 bases are TGTGCCAGCAGCTTAACTAGCGGGGAGTACAATGAGCAGTTCTTC. Translated, it gives CASSLTSGEYNEQFF. The chain has TRBV7-3 and TRBJ2-1, with 8 bases that match TRBD2. V trimming: 0 bases; J trimming: 4 bases; junction bases outside the gene matches: 2. The CDR3 is 15 amino acids. Germline CDR1 is SGHTA and CDR2 is FQGTGA. Drawing the rest from reference TRBV7-3 and TRBJ2-1, the complete variable domain is GAGVSQTPSNKVTEKGKYVELRCDPISGHTALYWYRQSLGQGPEFLIYFQGTGAADDSGLPNDRFFAVRPEGSVSTLKIQRTERGDSAVYLCASSLTSGEYNEQFFGPGTRLTVL.

CDR3 residues: CASSLAMRGLRVDTQYF. CDR3 coding DNA: TGCGCCAGCAGCTTGGCAATGCGGGGGCTCCGGGTAGATACGCAGTATTTT. The rearrangement links TRBV5-1 to TRBJ2-3; the D gene is possibly TRBD2 (7 bases). The CDR3 loop spans 17 amino acids. In germline, CDR1 is SGHRS, CDR2 YFSETQ. Trimming shortened V by 0 bases and J by 5 bases, and 19 bases separated the two germline ends. Looking up the rest from reference TRBV5-1 and TRBJ2-3 gives the full variable domain: KAGVTQTPRYLIKTRGQQVTLSCSPISGHRSVSWYQQTPGQGLQFLFEYFSETQRNKGNFPGRFSGRQFSNSRSEMNVSTLELGDSALYLCASSLAMRGLRVDTQYFGPGTRLTVL.

This sequence joins TRBV5-1 and TRBJ2-1; no clear D gene. Deletions cut 0 bases from V and 4 bases from J, with 11 bases between. CDR1 is SGHRS, CDR2 YFSETQ, per germline. This CDR3 is built from 15 residues. CDR3 bases: TGCGCCAGCAGCTTGGAGAAGCAACCTTACAATGAGCAGTTCTTC. It is translated as CASSLEKQPYNEQFF.

This clonotype was seen a few times. The chain has TRBV4-1 and TRBJ1-2, with 8 nucleotides matching TRBD1. V was clipped by 4 bases and J by 4 bases; unmatched bases: 8. This CDR3 spans 15 amino acids. Germline CDR1 MGHRA, CDR2 YSYEKL. The CDR3 region has the DNA TGCGCCAGCAGCCTCACCGACAGGGGACGCTATGGCTACACCTTC. Protein sequence: CASSLTDRGRYGYTF.

The chain joins TRBV9 to TRBJ2-1; 8 positions match TRBD2. The CDR3 is made up of 15 amino acids. CDR1 and CDR2 (germline): SGDLS, YYNGEE. V lost 2 bases, J lost 4 bases, and 5 bases stayed unmatched. CDR3 amino acids: CASSVSSGSYNEQFF. The CDR3 DNA reads TGTGCCAGCAGCGTTTCGAGCGGGAGTTACAATGAGCAGTTCTTC.

V usage is TRBV20-1 and J usage is TRBJ2-3; TRBD2 matches 8 bases. V was clipped by 2 bases and J by 3 bases; unmatched bases: 4. CDR1 and CDR2 (germline): DFQATT, SNEGSKA (reference sequence). The CDR3 length is 14 residues. DNA of the CDR3: TGCAGTGCTAGACCGGGGGGGGCGACAGATACGCAGTATTTT. Amino acid sequence: CSARPGGATDTQYF.

There are many counts of this clonotype. The rearrangement joins TRBV24-1 to TRBJ1-5; 7 nucleotides match TRBD1. The germline V gene encodes CDR1 KGHDR and CDR2 SFDVKD. This CDR3 is 15 amino acids long. V shed 9 bases and J 2 bases; nucleotides not matched to a gene: 9. For the CDR3, the DNA is TGTGCCACCCGGGGTGGCGGGACAGGCAATCAGCCCCAGCATTTT. It yields the protein CATRGGGTGNQPQHF.

This sequence joins TRBV6-5 and TRBJ2-7, with D hard to call. The CDR3 totals 15 residues. Looked up from germline, CDR1 is MNHEY and CDR2 is SVGAGI. Trimming removed 6 bases from V and 7 bases from J, with 22 bases in between. The CDR3 region has the DNA TGTGCCAGCAGCTACGACCTGGATCAGCTAGAGGAGCAGTACTTC. Translated: CASSYDLDQLEEQYF.

This clonotype turned up a few times. The chain is built from TRBV20-1 and TRBJ1-4; 7 positions match TRBD1. The CDR3 spans 13 residues. The V and J ends lost 6 bases and 7 bases, in that order; junction bases with no gene match: 8. Germline lookup yields CDR1 DFQATT and CDR2 SNEGSKA (reference sequence). This CDR3 is CSAKTGNTEKLFF. CDR3 nucleotide sequence: TGCAGTGCGAAGACAGGGAATACTGAAAAACTGTTTTTT.

This clonotype was seen a handful of times. The chain uses TRBV5-4 and TRBJ2-5; 8 bases line up with TRBD1. Germline V gene lookup returns CDR1 SGHNT and CDR2 YYREEE (reference sequence). The J segment lost 4 bases and the V segment lost 4 bases, leaving 6 bases of the junction unmatched. The length of the CDR3 is 14 residues. The CDR3 sequence is CASSRQGSSETQYF. CDR3 sequence (DNA): TGTGCCAGCAGCAGACAGGGGAGTTCAGAGACCCAGTACTTC. The variable domain in full, with the rest retrieved from reference TRBV5-4 and TRBJ2-5, is ETGVTQSPTHLIKTRGQQVTLRCSSQSGHNTVSWYQQALGQGPQFIFQYYREEENGRGNFPPRFSGLQFPNYSSELNVNALELDDSALYLCASSRQGSSETQYFGPGTRLLVL.

The chain combines TRBV4-3 with TRBJ2-5, with D unclear. Germline CDR1 reads LGHNA; CDR2 reads YSLEER. The CDR3 sequence is 14 residues long. Trimming left V 1 base short and J 1 base short, with 7 bases between. CDR3 region: CASSQGWGQETQYF. The CDR3, as DNA: TGCGCCAGCAGCCAAGGATGGGGCCAAGAGACCCAGTACTTC.

V is TRBV7-2 and J is TRBJ1-5, with D perhaps matching TRBD1 (5 bases). Germline CDR1 reads SGHTA; CDR2 reads FQGNSA. Between the trimmed V and J ends, which lost 5 bases and 9 bases, there was a span of 20 bases. The CDR3 covers 15 residues. The CDR3 DNA sequence: TGTGCCAGCAGCCTCTCCACAGGAGGGTTATTGCCCCAGCATTTT. Protein: CASSLSTGGLLPQHF.

The chain uses TRBV6-4 and TRBJ2-3; 7 nucleotides agree with TRBD1. Germline loops: CDR1 MRHNA, CDR2 SNTAGT. V lost 6 bases to trimming and J lost 4 bases; unmatched junction nucleotides: 10. The CDR3 length is 15 residues. CDR3 protein: CASSDGNTGADTQYF. CDR3 DNA: TGTGCCAGCAGCGACGGGAATACAGGGGCAGATACGCAGTATTTT.

This clonotype appeared a few times. The gene calls are TRBV24-1 and TRBJ1-3; 7 bases are shared with TRBD1. V was clipped by 4 bases and J by 4 bases; unmatched bases: 9. Germline CDR1 reads KGHDR; CDR2 reads SFDVKD. The CDR3 length is 16 residues. The CDR3: CATSDASDRFGNTIYF. The CDR3 DNA is TGTGCCACCAGTGACGCGTCGGACAGGTTCGGAAACACCATATATTTT.

This clonotype was counted only a few times. CDR3 DNA sequence: TGCGCCAGCAGCCGAGCCGGGGACACTGAAGCTTTCTTT. Amino acids: CASSRAGDTEAFF. This sequence joins TRBV5-1 and TRBJ1-1; the D is unclear. This CDR3 contains 13 residues. The V end was cut by 4 bases, the J end by 3 bases, with 10 bases between. Per germline, CDR1 SGHRS and CDR2 YFSETQ.

J is TRBJ1-2 and V is TRBV18, with 7 bases lining up with TRBD1. V gave up 5 bases and J gave up 0 bases; unmatched junction bases: 6. The length of the CDR3 is 15 residues. Germline-derived CDR1 and CDR2 are KGHSH and LQKENI. CDR3 sequence: CASSEGAQANYGYTF. CDR3 DNA sequence: TGTGCCAGCTCAGAGGGGGCGCAGGCTAACTATGGCTACACCTTC.

The chain couples TRBV7-9 to TRBJ2-7, with D possibly being TRBD1 (5 bases). V was pared by 1 base and J by 7 bases, with 14 bases between. This CDR3 spans 14 amino acids. Germline CDR1 reads SEHNR; CDR2 reads FQNEAQ (reference sequence). CDR3 in DNA: TGTGCCAGCAGCTTAGTTGGCAGGGTGGAGGAGCAGTACTTC. It codes for CASSLVGRVEEQYF.

The chain joins TRBV5-4 to TRBJ2-3; D uncertain. CDR3 size: 13 residues. Per germline, CDR1 SGHNT and CDR2 YYREEE (reference sequence). The germline V and J ends were trimmed by 0 bases and 14 bases, with 16 bases remaining between them. The CDR3 nucleotides are TGTGCCAGCAGCTTGGCGGTCGACTCCGTATTGTATTTT. It encodes CASSLAVDSVLYF. The entire variable domain, with the rest obtained from reference TRBV5-4 and TRBJ2-3, is as follows: ETGVTQSPTHLIKTRGQQVTLRCSSQSGHNTVSWYQQALGQGPQFIFQYYREEENGRGNFPPRFSGLQFPNYSSELNVNALELDDSALYLCASSLAVDSVLYFGPGTRLTVL.

This clonotype has only a few counts. The V call is TRBV12-3 or TRBV12-4, the J call TRBJ2-2; 13 nucleotides agree with TRBD2. Germline trimming cut 5 bases from V and 8 bases from J; bases unmatched to any gene: 8. The CDR3 contains 16 residues. The CDR3 DNA reads TGTGCCAGCAGTGTAACTAGCGGGGGGGTCCCTGGGGAGCTGTTTTTT. Translation: CASSVTSGGVPGELFF.

This clonotype came up many times. The genes are TRBV5-1 and TRBJ2-7; 13 positions agree with TRBD2. The V gene end was trimmed by 1 base and the J gene end by 6 bases; junction bases not matched to a gene: 1. CDR1 is SGHRS and CDR2 is YFSETQ in the germline V gene. This CDR3 has 14 amino acids. The CDR3 spells CASSLTSGGGEQYF. CDR3 nucleotides: TGCGCCAGCAGCTTGACTAGCGGGGGGGGCGAGCAGTACTTC.

Turning to this clonotype: This may be a read error, as it is one base from a much larger clone. This chain uses TRBV7-2 with TRBJ1-4; D might be TRBD1 (5 bases). Germline CDR1 and CDR2: SGHTA and FQGNSA. The CDR3 has 13 amino acids. CDR3 protein: CASSRQSNKKLFF. The CDR3 DNA reads TGTGCCAGCAGCAGACAGTCTAATAAAAAACTGTTTTTT.

At least ten counts were recorded for this clonotype. This chain joins TRBV5-6 and TRBJ1-5, with D possibly matching TRBD1 (6 bases). The CDR3 spans 17 residues. Germline CDR1 SGHDT, CDR2 YYEEEE. V lost 1 base, J lost 3 bases, and 17 bases lay in between. Here the CDR3 reads CASSLLAYGGPNQPQHF. CDR3 coding DNA: TGTGCCAGCAGCTTGTTGGCTTATGGGGGGCCCAATCAGCCCCAGCATTTT.

This clonotype was counted many times. The chain is built from TRBV12-3 or TRBV12-4 and TRBJ2-4; D perhaps matches TRBD1 (6 bases). V was clipped by 4 bases and J by 12 bases, with 16 bases between them. The CDR3 consists of 13 residues. CDR3 residues: CASSSGTLWDQYF. The CDR3 DNA reads TGTGCCAGCAGTTCCGGGACACTCTGGGATCAGTACTTC.

Only a few counts were recorded for this clonotype. The chain carries TRBV5-1 and TRBJ1-1; 7 bases fit TRBD1. The CDR3 length is 11 residues. V trimming: 6 bases; J trimming: 4 bases; junction bases outside the gene matches: 0. Germline CDR1 is SGHRS and CDR2 is YFSETQ. The CDR3 DNA reads as TGCGCCAGCAACAGGGGCACTGAAGCTTTCTTT. This gives the protein CASNRGTEAFF.